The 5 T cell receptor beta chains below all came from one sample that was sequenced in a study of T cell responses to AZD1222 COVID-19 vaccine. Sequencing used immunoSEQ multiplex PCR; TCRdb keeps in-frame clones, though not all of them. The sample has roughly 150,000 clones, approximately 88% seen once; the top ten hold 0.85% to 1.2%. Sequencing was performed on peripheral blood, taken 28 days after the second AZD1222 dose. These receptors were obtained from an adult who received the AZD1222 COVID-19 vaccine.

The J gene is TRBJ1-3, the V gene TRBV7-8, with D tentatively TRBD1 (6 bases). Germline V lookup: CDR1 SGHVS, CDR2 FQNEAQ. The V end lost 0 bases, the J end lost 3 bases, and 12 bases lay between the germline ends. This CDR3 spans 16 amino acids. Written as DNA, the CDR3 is TGTGCCAGCAGCTTAGCCCGGGGGGGCCGTGGAAACACCATATATTTT. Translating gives CASSLARGGRGNTIYF.

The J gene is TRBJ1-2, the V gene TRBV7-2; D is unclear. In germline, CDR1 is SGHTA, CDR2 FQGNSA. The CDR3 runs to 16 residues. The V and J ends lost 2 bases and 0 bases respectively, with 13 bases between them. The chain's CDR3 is CASSLTLDQANYGYTF. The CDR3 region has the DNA TGTGCCAGCAGCTTAACACTAGATCAAGCTAACTATGGCTACACCTTC.

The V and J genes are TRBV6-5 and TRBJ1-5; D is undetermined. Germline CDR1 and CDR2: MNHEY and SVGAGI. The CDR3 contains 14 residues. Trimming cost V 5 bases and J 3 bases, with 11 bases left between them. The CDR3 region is CASSHGRVNQPQHF. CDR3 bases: TGTGCCAGCAGTCACGGGCGTGTCAATCAGCCCCAGCATTTT.

The CDR3 coding sequence is TGTGCCAGCTCACCCTCAGATACGCAGTATTTT. Its protein product is CASSPSDTQYF. This rearrangement joins TRBV18 to TRBJ2-3; no clear D gene. The V end lost 3 bases, the J end lost 4 bases, and 2 bases lay between the germline ends. CDR1 is KGHSH and CDR2 is LQKENI in the germline V gene. The CDR3 loop spans 11 amino acids. The entire variable domain, with the rest obtained from reference TRBV18 and TRBJ2-3, is as follows: NAGVMQNPRHLVRRRGQEARLRCSPMKGHSHVYWYRQLPEEGLKFMVYLQKENIIDESGMPKERFSAEFPKEGPSILRIQQVVRGDSAAYFCASSPSDTQYFGPGTRLTVL.

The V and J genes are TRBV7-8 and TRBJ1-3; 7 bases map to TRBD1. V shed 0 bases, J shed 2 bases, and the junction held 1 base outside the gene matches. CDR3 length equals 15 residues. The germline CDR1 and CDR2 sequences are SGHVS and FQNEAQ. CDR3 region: CASSLADRAGNTIYF. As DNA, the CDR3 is TGTGCCAGCAGCTTAGCCGACAGGGCTGGAAACACCATATATTTT.